The 32 T cell receptor beta chains presented below share a single source sample, sequenced in a study of radiotherapy plus CTLA-4 blockade in lung cancer. The assay was immunoSEQ multiplex PCR, and TCRdb's table has in-frame clones only and misses some. The top ten hold under 4.5% of the sample, which has tens of thousands of clones, 65% to 75% seen once. The sample consisted of peripheral blood, taken from a patient treated with radiotherapy plus ipilimumab. All receptors come from a human donor with non-small cell lung cancer who had stable disease on radiotherapy plus ipilimumab.

This chain links TRBV30 with TRBJ2-2; possibly TRBD2 for D (6 bases). The V end lost 5 bases, the J end lost 6 bases, and 13 bases lay between the germline ends. CDR1 is GTSNPN, CDR2 SVGIG, per germline (reference sequence). The CDR3 contains 13 residues. Here the CDR3 reads CAWAKTSSGELFF. Here the CDR3 DNA reads TGTGCCTGGGCTAAGACTAGTTCCGGGGAGCTGTTTTTT.

In its sample, this clone is large. The chain joins TRBV4-3 to TRBJ1-1; D call uncertain. In germline, CDR1 is LGHNA, CDR2 YSLEER. Trimming cost V 0 bases and J 6 bases, with 8 bases left between them. CDR3 length: 13 amino acids. The CDR3 sequence: CASSQDKGAEAFF. DNA of the CDR3: TGCGCCAGCAGCCAAGACAAGGGTGCTGAAGCTTTCTTT.

The chain links TRBV7-9 to TRBJ1-2; 9 positions agree with TRBD1. Germline loops: CDR1 SEHNR, CDR2 FQNEAQ (reference sequence). The CDR3 has 17 residues. The V gene end was trimmed by 1 base and the J gene end by 4 bases; junction bases not matched to a gene: 10. CDR3 protein: CASSLGRTGVEGYGYTF. The CDR3 DNA sequence: TGTGCCAGCAGCTTAGGTCGGACAGGGGTAGAAGGCTATGGCTACACCTTC.

Only a few counts were recorded for this clone. The genes are TRBV5-1 and TRBJ1-2; D is unresolved. This CDR3 region has 13 residues. Looked up from germline, CDR1 is SGHRS and CDR2 is YFSETQ. The V end lost 2 bases, the J end lost 0 bases, and 5 bases lay between the germline ends. The CDR3 reads CASSLTANYGYTF. The CDR3 coding sequence is TGCGCCAGCAGCTTAACAGCTAACTATGGCTACACCTTC.

The sample holds one count of this clone. The V call is TRBV27, the J call TRBJ2-7; no definite D call. Trimming stripped 7 bases from V and 5 bases from J, with 15 bases between. Germline V gene sequence: CDR1 MNHEY, CDR2 SMNVEV (reference sequence). The CDR3 spans 13 residues. In DNA, the CDR3 is TGTGCCAGCAAGGGATCCTTAATCGACGAGCAGTACTTC. Its protein is CASKGSLIDEQYF.

The chain uses TRBV5-4 and TRBJ1-2; D may be TRBD1 (6 bases). The CDR3 is 15 amino acids. Germline-derived CDR1 and CDR2 are SGHNT and YYREEE (reference sequence). The V and J ends lost 0 bases and 5 bases respectively, with 14 bases between them. CDR3 loop: CASSLVGGPGYGYTF. CDR3 nucleotides: TGTGCCAGCAGCTTGGTTGGGGGGCCGGGGTATGGCTACACCTTC.

This sequence joins TRBV5-6 and TRBJ2-1, with D uncertain. Trimming stripped 2 bases from V and 3 bases from J, with 3 bases between. The CDR3 consists of 12 residues. Germline lookup yields CDR1 SGHDT and CDR2 YYEEEE. The CDR3 sequence: CASSFDYNEQFF. The CDR3 DNA reads as TGTGCCAGCAGCTTCGACTACAATGAGCAGTTCTTC.

On this clone: The same CDR3 can be traced to other DNA sequences in this sample. V usage is TRBV19 and J usage is TRBJ2-1; 10 bases are a match to TRBD2. The germline V gene has CDR1 LNHDA and CDR2 SQIVND (reference sequence). This CDR3 comprises 14 residues. The junction had 4 bases not matched to a gene; V was cut back by 1 base and J by 10 bases. The CDR3, as DNA: TGTGCCAGTAGTATAGCCCTAGCGGGGGACGAGCAGTTCTTC. Amino acid sequence: CASSIALAGDEQFF.

The chain couples TRBV28 to TRBJ1-1; D is unresolved. V was trimmed by 7 bases and J by 6 bases, leaving 9 bases between them. CDR3 length: 11 amino acids. Germline V lookup: CDR1 MDHEN, CDR2 SYDVKM. Here the CDR3 DNA reads TGTGCCAGCATGAGGTTAGCTGAAGCTTTCTTT. Translated: CASMRLAEAFF.

Only one count was recorded for this clone. The rearrangement uses TRBV7-9 and TRBJ2-7, with D perhaps TRBD2 (5 bases). The CDR3 has 14 amino acids. The V and J ends lost 3 bases and 2 bases respectively, with 11 bases between them. The germline V gene has CDR1 SEHNR and CDR2 FQNEAQ (reference sequence). The CDR3 nucleotides read TGTGCCAGCAGCTTCCCTAGCCCTCCCTACGAGCAGTACTTC. Its translation: CASSFPSPPYEQYF.

This clone is medium-sized (0.01 to 0.1%) within its sample. The genes are TRBV7-8 and TRBJ2-7; the D is unclear. This CDR3 spans 16 amino acids. In germline, CDR1 is SGHVS, CDR2 FQNEAQ. V lost 0 bases and J 2 bases, leaving 14 bases between the germline ends. The CDR3 DNA is TGTGCCAGCAGCTTAGCGCGGCTGGAAAGTGCCTACGAGCAGTACTTC. It yields the protein CASSLARLESAYEQYF.

This clone has just a few counts. The J gene is TRBJ2-1, the V gene TRBV29-1; 7 positions agree with TRBD1. V trimming: 6 bases; J trimming: 2 bases; junction bases outside the gene matches: 7. The germline V gene encodes CDR1 SQVTM and CDR2 ANQGSEA. This CDR3 has 14 amino acids. The CDR3 region is CSVERGTAYNEQFF. CDR3 in DNA: TGCAGCGTAGAAAGAGGGACAGCCTACAATGAGCAGTTCTTC.

The chain uses TRBV7-2 and TRBJ1-1, with TRBD1 matching over 7 bases. CDR3 size: 13 residues. The germline V gene encodes CDR1 SGHTA and CDR2 FQGNSA. V was clipped by 4 bases and J by 4 bases; unmatched bases: 3. The CDR3 DNA reads TGTGCCAGCAGCTCCCAGGGGGTCACTGAAGCTTTCTTT. It is translated as CASSSQGVTEAFF.

This clone occurred a few times. This sequence joins TRBV6-1 and TRBJ1-5; D perhaps matches TRBD1 (5 bases). The CDR3 has 15 amino acids. V lost 0 bases to trimming and J lost 0 bases, with 6 bases between them. In germline, CDR1 is MNHNS, CDR2 SASEGT. This CDR3 reads CASSEARGSNQPQHF. The DNA of the CDR3 is TGTGCCAGCAGTGAAGCGAGGGGTAGCAATCAGCCCCAGCATTTT.

This clone turned up a few times. The CDR3: CASTGLDTQYF. DNA of the CDR3: TGTGCCAGCACCGGTCTGGATACGCAGTATTTT. The chain has TRBV6-1 and TRBJ2-3, with D unresolved. The CDR3 length is 11 residues. The germline V gene has CDR1 MNHNS and CDR2 SASEGT. Deletions cut 7 bases from V and 6 bases from J, with 8 bases between.

The chain uses TRBV21-1 and TRBJ2-3. TRBV21-1 is assigned pseudogene status. This CDR3 has 13 residues. Here the CDR3 DNA reads TGTGCCAGCGACGGGCGGATCACAGATACGCAGTATTTT. Its translation: CASDGRITDTQYF.

CDR3 sequence: CASSLVSGSNTEAFF. CDR3 nucleotide sequence: TGTGCCAGCAGCTTAGTTTCCGGTTCGAACACTGAAGCTTTCTTT. This chain joins TRBV7-2 and TRBJ1-1; unclear D gene. With 1 base removed from V and 1 base from J, the gap between germline ends came to 10 bases. Germline V lookup: CDR1 SGHTA, CDR2 FQGNSA. The CDR3 extends over 15 amino acids.

The chain recombines TRBV9 with TRBJ2-5; TRBD1 aligns across 7 bases. CDR1 is SGDLS, CDR2 YYNGEE, per germline. V gave up 3 bases and J gave up 7 bases; unmatched junction bases: 6. The CDR3 spans 13 residues. Here the CDR3 DNA reads TGTGCCAGCAGCGCGAGACAGGGTGGGACCCAGTACTTC. Translating gives CASSARQGGTQYF.

The rearrangement joins TRBV6-5 to TRBJ1-2; D gene unclear. The germline CDR1 and CDR2 sequences are MNHEY and SVGAGI. Trimming cost V 2 bases and J 6 bases, with 16 bases left between them. This CDR3 has 15 residues. The CDR3 sequence: CASSYKGSHPHGYTF. The CDR3 DNA is TGTGCCAGCAGTTACAAAGGCAGCCACCCGCATGGCTACACCTTC.

A remark on this clone: One end of the junction is discordant with germline, which a read error may explain. The chain joins TRBV7-7 to TRBJ1-3, with D possibly being TRBD1 (5 bases). CDR1 and CDR2 from the germline V gene are SSHAT and FNYEAQ (reference sequence). The CDR3 runs 15 residues. DNA for the CDR3: TGTGCTAGCAGCTCCCGACGGGGCCCTGGAAACACCATATATTTT. Translation: CASSSRRGPGNTIYF. Complete variable domain (other parts from reference TRBV7-7 and TRBJ1-3): GAGVSQSPRYKVTKRGQDVTLRCDPISSHATLYWYQQALGQGPEFLTYFNYEAQPDKSGLPSDRFSAERPEGSISTLTIQRTEQRDSAMYRCASSSRRGPGNTIYFGEGSWLTVV.

The V call is TRBV6-5, the J call TRBJ2-6, with D tentatively TRBD1 or TRBD2 (5 bases each). The V end was cut by 7 bases, the J end by 2 bases, with 12 bases between. This CDR3 is 15 amino acids long. Germline V lookup: CDR1 MNHEY, CDR2 SVGAGI. This chain's CDR3 is CASTLRGAGANVLTF. The CDR3 nucleotides are TGTGCCAGCACTTTAAGGGGAGCTGGGGCCAACGTCCTGACTTTC.

The chain combines TRBV19 with TRBJ2-6; D is unclear. The germline gives CDR1 LNHDA, CDR2 SQIVND (reference sequence). The CDR3 is made up of 14 amino acids. CDR3 coding DNA: TGTGCTACGGGCGGCTACTCTGGGGCCAACGTCCTGACTTTC. This encodes CATGGYSGANVLTF.

The V gene is TRBV27, the J gene TRBJ1-2; no clear D gene. CDR3 length: 16 residues. Germline V CDR1 and CDR2: MNHEY, SMNVEV (reference sequence). V was cut by 2 bases and J by 6 bases, with 19 bases left in between. In DNA form, the CDR3 reads TGTGCCAGCAGTTTAGTGCCCCCGGTGGGGATGGATGGCTACACCTTC. This encodes CASSLVPPVGMDGYTF.

This clone has more than one count but fewer than ten. The rearrangement uses TRBV7-9 and TRBJ1-6; maybe TRBD1 (6 bases). Germline V gene data show CDR1 as SEHNR and CDR2 as FQNEAQ (reference sequence). The V end was cut by 4 bases, the J end by 10 bases, with 14 bases between. This CDR3 has 14 residues. In nucleotides, the CDR3 is TGTGCCAGCAGCTCTTCGACAGGATTCTCACCCCTCCACTTT. It specifies CASSSSTGFSPLHF. Full variable domain (remainder filled in from reference TRBV7-9 and TRBJ1-6): DTGVSQNPRHKITKRGQNVTFRCDPISEHNRLYWYRQTLGQGPEFLTYFQNEAQLEKSRLLSDRFSAERPKGSFSTLEIQRTEQGDSAMYLCASSSSTGFSPLHFGNGTRLTVT.

V and J are TRBV7-2 and TRBJ2-1; D gene unclear. CDR1 and CDR2 (germline): SGHTA, FQGNSA. The CDR3 runs to 14 residues. Trimming removed 10 bases at V and 6 bases at J, with 19 bases between. The CDR3 reads CATRSPMLRNEQFF. The CDR3 DNA sequence: TGTGCCACCAGGAGCCCGATGTTGCGCAATGAGCAGTTCTTC.

The V gene is TRBV7-9, the J gene TRBJ1-1; TRBD1 matches at 7 bases. The CDR3 has 12 amino acids. Germline CDR1 SEHNR, CDR2 FQNEAQ (reference sequence). V trimming: 8 bases; J trimming: 7 bases; junction bases outside the gene matches: 7. The CDR3: CASAMDRFEAFF. The CDR3 DNA is TGTGCCAGCGCCATGGACAGGTTTGAAGCTTTCTTT.

The V gene is TRBV5-4, the J gene TRBJ2-3, with 9 nucleotides matching TRBD1. The germline gives CDR1 SGHNT, CDR2 YYREEE (reference sequence). This CDR3 is 15 amino acids long. Trimming at V came to 4 bases and at J to 4 bases, leaving 7 bases not matched to a gene. As DNA, the CDR3 is TGTGCCAGCAGCCCCCGACAGGGGGAGGCAGATACGCAGTATTTT. Amino acid sequence: CASSPRQGEADTQYF. Filled out from reference TRBV5-4 and TRBJ2-3, the complete variable domain reads ETGVTQSPTHLIKTRGQQVTLRCSSQSGHNTVSWYQQALGQGPQFIFQYYREEENGRGNFPPRFSGLQFPNYSSELNVNALELDDSALYLCASSPRQGEADTQYFGPGTRLTVL.

CDR3 in DNA: TGTGCCAGCAGCCAAGCAGATACGCAGTATTTT. Translating it yields CASSQADTQYF. The chain joins TRBV14 to TRBJ2-3, with D hard to call. V shed 1 base and J shed 4 bases, with 0 bases lying between them. The germline V gene encodes CDR1 SGHDN and CDR2 FVKESK. This CDR3 comprises 11 residues. Using reference TRBV14 and TRBJ2-3 for the parts outside the CDR3, the full variable domain is EAGVTQFPSHSVIEKGQTVTLRCDPISGHDNLYWYRRVMGKEIKFLLHFVKESKQDESGMPNNRFLAERTGGTYSTLKVQPAELEDSGVYFCASSQADTQYFGPGTRLTVL.

The chain uses TRBV11-1 and TRBJ2-7, with D unresolved. Trimming cost V 2 bases and J 7 bases, with 6 bases left between them. From germline, CDR1 is SGHAT and CDR2 FQDESV (reference sequence). The CDR3 has 11 residues. CDR3 bases: TGTGCCAGCAGCTTACAGCGAGAGCAGTACTTC. Protein product: CASSLQREQYF.

The V call is TRBV6-1, the J call TRBJ2-5, with D uncertain. V dropped 8 bases and J dropped 7 bases, with 17 bases sitting between them. In germline, CDR1 is MNHNS, CDR2 SASEGT. The CDR3 sequence is 13 residues long. For the CDR3, the DNA is TGTGCCAGCCGGTCTGCTCCGGATGGGACCCAGTACTTC. Its protein is CASRSAPDGTQYF.

The J gene is TRBJ2-4, the V gene TRBV7-9, with no clear D. Germline CDR1 SEHNR, CDR2 FQNEAQ (reference sequence). V lost 0 bases, J lost 2 bases, and 5 bases lay in between. The CDR3 spans 14 residues. Written as DNA, the CDR3 is TGTGCCAGCAGCTTAGCGGGGTCCAAAAACATTCAGTACTTC. Its translation: CASSLAGSKNIQYF. The complete variable domain, with remaining parts taken from reference TRBV7-9 and TRBJ2-4, reads DTGVSQNPRHKITKRGQNVTFRCDPISEHNRLYWYRQTLGQGPEFLTYFQNEAQLEKSRLLSDRFSAERPKGSFSTLEIQRTEQGDSAMYLCASSLAGSKNIQYFGAGTRLSVL.

The chain has TRBV5-1 and TRBJ2-7; 10 nucleotides match TRBD2. This CDR3 region has 14 residues. V dropped 7 bases and J dropped 4; count of bases not matched to a gene: 8. Germline V CDR1 and CDR2: SGHRS, YFSETQ. In nucleotides, the CDR3 is TGCGCCAGCTCCCGGACTAGCGGAAATTACGAGCAGTACTTC. Amino acids: CASSRTSGNYEQYF. Combining the CDR3 with reference TRBV5-1 and TRBJ2-7 gives the whole variable domain KAGVTQTPRYLIKTRGQQVTLSCSPISGHRSVSWYQQTPGQGLQFLFEYFSETQRNKGNFPGRFSGRQFSNSRSEMNVSTLELGDSALYLCASSRTSGNYEQYFGPGTRLTVT.